A single T cell receptor (beta chain) is shown here with its context. No antigen is known for it. This entry comes from a study of T cells expressing NK-cell markers. About the study: Researchers got TCR beta repertoires out of sorted CD3+CD56+NKG2C+, CD3+CD56+NKG2C- and CD3+CD56-NKG2C+ T cells. In the group of eight sequenced donors, seven were HCMV-seropositive and one was seronegative. General study points: Dominant NKG2C+ clonotypes in a handful of donors made up about 1.0-7.0% of CD8+ T cells.

TCR beta libraries carry UMIs added by 5'RACE template switching. After re-calling the 5' RACE reads, TCRdb lists one entry per CDR3 protein, DNA absent. The sample includes fewer than 300,000 distinct CDR3 sequences. The CDR3 loop spans 15 amino acids. Germline V lookup: CDR1 MNHNS, CDR2 SASEGT. This receptor was identified in a woman between 18 and 70 years old in good health. V usage is TRBV6-1 and J usage is TRBJ2-2. The sequenced sample was blood T cells: a sorted CD56 or NKG2C T cell subset, CD4+ or CD8+ T cells, or bulk PBMC T cells (not recorded which). The CDR3 protein is CASRRGLDHTGELFF.